Following are 10 T cell receptor beta chains from one sample sequenced in a study of cytomegalovirus exposure and HLA in healthy donors. Using immunoSEQ multiplex PCR, the repertoire was profiled, and TCRdb retains in-frame clones only, with some absent. The sample gives about 150,000 clones, roughly 90% of which show up once; around 24% is in the top ten. Sequences were obtained from PBMCs. The origin of the receptors is a man between 18 and 29 years old in good health and CMV-seropositive.

The rearrangement uses TRBV29-1 and TRBJ2-3; tentative D call: TRBD2 (6 bases). Germline loops: CDR1 SQVTM, CDR2 ANQGSEA. The CDR3 runs to 12 residues. V was cut by 5 bases and J by 3 bases, with 9 bases left in between. CDR3 nucleotides: TGCAGCGTTCGGGGGAATACAGATACGCAGTATTTT. It codes for CSVRGNTDTQYF.

This chain joins TRBV4-3 and TRBJ2-2, with TRBD2 identical over 10 bases. Germline V gene lookup returns CDR1 LGHNA and CDR2 YSLEER. The CDR3 has 18 amino acids. With 1 base clipped from V and 5 bases from J, the junction kept 10 bases outside the gene matches. CDR3 DNA: TGCGCCAGCAGCCAAGTGGGAGCGGGGGGGCTCCGGACCGGGGAGCTGTTTTTT. Translated, it gives CASSQVGAGGLRTGELFF.

The V call is TRBV21-1, the J call TRBJ2-2; the table's D call, TRBD2, was not checked against the DNA. TRBV21-1 is a pseudogene. This CDR3 has 13 amino acids. The CDR3 spells CASSMTGPGELFF. DNA for the CDR3: TGTGCCAGCAGCATGACGGGTCCCGGGGAGCTGTTTTTT.

J is TRBJ2-5 and V is TRBV9, with D tentatively TRBD2 (6 bases). The CDR3 length is 12 residues. Trimming removed 3 bases at V and 5 bases at J, with 8 bases between. The germline gives CDR1 SGDLS, CDR2 YYNGEE. The CDR3 loop reads CASSGGVETQYF. CDR3 nucleotides: TGTGCCAGCAGCGGGGGGGTGGAGACCCAGTACTTC.

The rearrangement joins TRBV4-1 to TRBJ2-7, with D possibly TRBD1 on 6 matching bases. CDR3 length equals 16 residues. Germline loops: CDR1 MGHRA, CDR2 YSYEKL. Trimming pared 1 base from V and 0 bases from J, leaving 13 bases between. This CDR3 is CASSQGNRAHSYEQYF. The DNA for the CDR3 is TGCGCCAGCAGCCAAGGGAACAGGGCTCACTCCTACGAGCAGTACTTC.

The J gene is TRBJ2-7, the V gene TRBV30; maybe TRBD2 (6 bases). In germline, CDR1 is GTSNPN, CDR2 SVGIG (reference sequence). The CDR3 consists of 14 residues. V shed 3 bases and J shed 3 bases, with 15 bases lying between them. The CDR3 nucleotides are TGTGCCTGGAGAGATAGCGGCTATAACTACGAGCAGTACTTC. This encodes CAWRDSGYNYEQYF.

The chain carries TRBV9 and TRBJ2-3; D may be TRBD2 (6 bases). Germline assignment: CDR1 SGDLS and CDR2 YYNGEE. V lost 3 bases and J 2 bases, leaving 16 bases between the germline ends. The length of the CDR3 is 16 residues. The CDR3 loop is CASSGLRDLLTDTQYF. The CDR3 bases are TGTGCCAGCAGCGGACTCCGGGACTTACTCACAGATACGCAGTATTTT.

The chain employs TRBV27 and TRBJ1-2; 8 positions match TRBD1. This CDR3 comprises 14 residues. The trim removed 6 bases at V and 4 bases at J, leaving 7 bases unmatched. In germline, CDR1 is MNHEY, CDR2 SMNVEV (reference sequence). CDR3 in amino acids: CASSWTGTSYGYTF. The CDR3 DNA reads as TGTGCCAGCAGCTGGACAGGGACTTCCTATGGCTACACCTTC.

The chain has TRBV5-4 and TRBJ2-1, with 8 bases that match TRBD1. CDR1 and CDR2 from the germline V gene are SGHNT and YYREEE (reference sequence). The V and J ends lost 7 bases and 3 bases, in that order; junction bases with no gene match: 3. The CDR3 contains 13 residues. CDR3 protein: CASEDRVYNEQFF. CDR3 coding DNA: TGTGCCAGCGAGGACAGGGTCTACAATGAGCAGTTCTTC.

The chain joins TRBV7-2 to TRBJ2-5; no clear D gene. The CDR3 has 14 residues. The ends were cut back, 1 base at V and 7 bases at J, with 13 bases in the middle. CDR1 and CDR2 (germline): SGHTA, FQGNSA. CDR3 sequence: CASSLVLILPTQYF. The CDR3 bases are TGTGCCAGCAGCTTAGTACTGATTCTACCGACCCAGTACTTC.